The present entry profiles one T cell receptor beta chain with its context. Profiling relied on immunoSEQ multiplex PCR, and the TCRdb table lists in-frame clones only, not all of them. Of 2 million to 2.5 million clones detected, around 93% appear once; the ten largest clones hold about 0.36%. The data were obtained in a study of shared clonotypes between healthy human individuals. About the study: Sampling drew on donors who were a couple of women and three men aged 18 to 49. Researchers assigned three CD4 naive, three CD4 memory, two CD8 naive and one CD8 memory plate to each donor.

This CDR3 has 11 residues. Trimming removed 10 bases from V and 6 bases from J, with 9 bases in between. The germline gives CDR1 MDHEN, CDR2 SYDVKM. Free of recent acute infections or vaccinations, the donors were healthy HIV-negative adults. The sequence was obtained from a man aged 18 to 30 in good health. Some clones in this sample may be carry-over from other donors' samples. Sequencing was performed on naive CD4+ T cells from PBMCs. As to subset: CD45RA+ positively selected. This chain links TRBV28 with TRBJ2-2, with a weak D call TRBD2 (5 bases). Written as DNA, the CDR3 is TGTGCCACCGGGGTGGCCGGGGAGCTGTTTTTT. It specifies CATGVAGELFF.